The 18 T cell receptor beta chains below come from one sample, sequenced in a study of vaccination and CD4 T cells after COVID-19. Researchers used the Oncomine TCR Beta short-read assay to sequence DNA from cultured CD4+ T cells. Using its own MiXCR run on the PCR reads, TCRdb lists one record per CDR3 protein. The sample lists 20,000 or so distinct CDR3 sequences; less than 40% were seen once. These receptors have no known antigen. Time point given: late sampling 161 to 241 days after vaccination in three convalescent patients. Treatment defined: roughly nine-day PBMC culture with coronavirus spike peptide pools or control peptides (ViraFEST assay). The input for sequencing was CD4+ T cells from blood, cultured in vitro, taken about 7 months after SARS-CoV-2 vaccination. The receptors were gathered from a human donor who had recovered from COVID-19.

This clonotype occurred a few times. The CDR3 here is CASIGGGYTEAFF. The CDR3 coding sequence is TGTGCCAGCATAGGGGGAGGCTACACTGAAGCTTTCTTT. The V gene is TRBV28, the J gene TRBJ1-1, with a possible D match to TRBD1 (6 bases). The germline V and J ends were trimmed by 7 bases and 3 bases, with 12 bases remaining between them. The CDR3 covers 13 residues. CDR1 and CDR2 from the germline V gene are MDHEN and SYDVKM.

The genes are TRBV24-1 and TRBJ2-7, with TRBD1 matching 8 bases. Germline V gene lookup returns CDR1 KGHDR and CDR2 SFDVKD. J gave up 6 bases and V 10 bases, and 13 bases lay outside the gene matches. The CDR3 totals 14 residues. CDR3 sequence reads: CATPQGAGSGEQYF. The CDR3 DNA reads TGTGCCACTCCCCAGGGGGCAGGCTCAGGCGAGCAGTACTTC.

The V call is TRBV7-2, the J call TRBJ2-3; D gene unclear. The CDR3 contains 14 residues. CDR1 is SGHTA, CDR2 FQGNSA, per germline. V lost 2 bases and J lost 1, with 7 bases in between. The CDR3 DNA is TGTGCCAGCAGCTTATACTACGGCACAGATACGCAGTATTTT. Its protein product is CASSLYYGTDTQYF.

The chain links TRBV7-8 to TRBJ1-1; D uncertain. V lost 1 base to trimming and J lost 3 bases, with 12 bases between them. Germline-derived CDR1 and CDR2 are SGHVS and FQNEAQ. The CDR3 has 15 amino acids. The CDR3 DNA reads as TGTGCCAGCAGCTTAGATCGCGCCGGATACACTGAAGCTTTCTTT. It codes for CASSLDRAGYTEAFF.

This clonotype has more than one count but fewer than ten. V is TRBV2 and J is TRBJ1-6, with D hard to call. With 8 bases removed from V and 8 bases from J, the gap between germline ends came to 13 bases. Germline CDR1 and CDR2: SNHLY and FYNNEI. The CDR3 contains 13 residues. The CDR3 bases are TGTGCCAGCTCACGTCCAGTTTATTCACCCCTCCACTTT. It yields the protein CASSRPVYSPLHF.

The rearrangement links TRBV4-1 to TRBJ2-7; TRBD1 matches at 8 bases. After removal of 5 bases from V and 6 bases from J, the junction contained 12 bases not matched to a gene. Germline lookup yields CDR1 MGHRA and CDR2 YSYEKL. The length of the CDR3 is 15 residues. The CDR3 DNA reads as TGCGCCAGCAGCAAAGGGGAAGACAGGGGAACCGAGCAGTACTTC. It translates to CASSKGEDRGTEQYF.

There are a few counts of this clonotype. The CDR3 spells CASSGPSYSPLHF. CDR3 DNA sequence: TGTGCCAGCAGTGGACCCTCTTATTCACCCCTCCACTTT. The chain joins TRBV28 to TRBJ1-6; D remains unclear. The CDR3 sequence is 13 residues long. Trimming shortened V by 5 bases and J by 8 bases, and 10 bases separated the two germline ends. Germline V lookup: CDR1 MDHEN, CDR2 SYDVKM.

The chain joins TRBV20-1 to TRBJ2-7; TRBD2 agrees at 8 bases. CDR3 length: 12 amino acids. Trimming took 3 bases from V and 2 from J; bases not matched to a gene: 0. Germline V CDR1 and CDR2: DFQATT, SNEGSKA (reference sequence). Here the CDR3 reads CSASGRAYEQYF. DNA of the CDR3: TGCAGTGCTAGCGGGAGGGCCTACGAGCAGTACTTC.

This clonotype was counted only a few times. The CDR3 loop is CAISYTGNDEQFF. CDR3 coding DNA: TGTGCCATCAGCTATACAGGGAACGATGAGCAGTTCTTC. This chain uses TRBV10-3 with TRBJ2-1; weak D call: TRBD1 (6 bases). This CDR3 is 13 amino acids long. Germline V gives CDR1 ENHRY, CDR2 SYGVKD. The V end lost 6 bases, the J end lost 8 bases, and 14 bases lay between the germline ends.

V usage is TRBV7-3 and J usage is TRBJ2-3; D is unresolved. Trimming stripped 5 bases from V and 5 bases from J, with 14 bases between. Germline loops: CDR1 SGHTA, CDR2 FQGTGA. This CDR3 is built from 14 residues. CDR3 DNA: TGTGCCAGCAGCCTCTCCCCAGCAATAGATACGCAGTATTTT. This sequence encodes CASSLSPAIDTQYF.

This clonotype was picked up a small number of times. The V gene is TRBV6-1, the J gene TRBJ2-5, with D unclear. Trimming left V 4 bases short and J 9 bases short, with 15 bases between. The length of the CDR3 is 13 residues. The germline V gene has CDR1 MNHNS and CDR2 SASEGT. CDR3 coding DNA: TGTGCCAGCAGTGCAGGAAGCCCCCAGGCCCAGTACTTC. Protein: CASSAGSPQAQYF.

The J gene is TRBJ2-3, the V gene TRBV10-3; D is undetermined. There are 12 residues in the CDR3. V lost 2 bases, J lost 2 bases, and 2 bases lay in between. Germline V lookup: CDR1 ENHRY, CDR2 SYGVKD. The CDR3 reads CAISETTDTQYF. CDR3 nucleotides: TGTGCCATCAGTGAGACCACAGATACGCAGTATTTT.

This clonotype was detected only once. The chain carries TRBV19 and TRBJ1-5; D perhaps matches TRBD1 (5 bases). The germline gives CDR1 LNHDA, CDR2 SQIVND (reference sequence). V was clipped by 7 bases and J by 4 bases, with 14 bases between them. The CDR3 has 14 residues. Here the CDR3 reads CASKGLGENQPQHF. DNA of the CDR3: TGTGCCAGTAAGGGTTTGGGGGAAAATCAGCCCCAGCATTTT. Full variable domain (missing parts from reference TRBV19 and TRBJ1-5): DGGITQSPKYLFRKEGQNVTLSCEQNLNHDAMYWYRQDPGQGLRLIYYSQIVNDFQKGDIAEGYSVSREKKESFPLTVTSAQKNPTAFYLCASKGLGENQPQHFGDGTRLSIL.

The CDR3: CSARGQAGVYEQYF. CDR3 nucleotide sequence: TGCAGTGCTAGGGGACAGGCTGGGGTCTACGAGCAGTACTTC. The chain uses TRBV20-1 and TRBJ2-7; 8 nucleotides align to TRBD1. The CDR3 covers 14 residues. Germline V gene sequence: CDR1 DFQATT, CDR2 SNEGSKA (reference sequence). The trim removed 3 bases at V and 3 bases at J, leaving 7 bases unmatched.

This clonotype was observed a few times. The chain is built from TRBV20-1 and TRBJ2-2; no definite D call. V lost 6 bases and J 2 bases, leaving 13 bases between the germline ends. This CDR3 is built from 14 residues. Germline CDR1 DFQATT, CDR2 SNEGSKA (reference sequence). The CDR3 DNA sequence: TGCAGTGCACCTCGGCTGGTAAACACCGGGGAGCTGTTTTTT. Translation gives CSAPRLVNTGELFF.

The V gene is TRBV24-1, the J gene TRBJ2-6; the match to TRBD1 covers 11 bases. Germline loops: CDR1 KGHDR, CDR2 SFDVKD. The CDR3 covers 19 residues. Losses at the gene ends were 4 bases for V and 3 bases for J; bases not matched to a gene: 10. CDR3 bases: TGTGCCACCAGTGACCGGACAGGGGGCTTAATTGGTGGGGCCAACGTCCTGACTTTC. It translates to CATSDRTGGLIGGANVLTF.

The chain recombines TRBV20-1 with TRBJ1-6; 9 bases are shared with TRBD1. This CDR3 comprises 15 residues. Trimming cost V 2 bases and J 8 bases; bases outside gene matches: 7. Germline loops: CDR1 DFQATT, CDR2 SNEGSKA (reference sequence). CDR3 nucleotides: TGCAGTGCTAGATCGCCGGGACAGGGTTATTCACCCCTCCACTTT. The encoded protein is CSARSPGQGYSPLHF.

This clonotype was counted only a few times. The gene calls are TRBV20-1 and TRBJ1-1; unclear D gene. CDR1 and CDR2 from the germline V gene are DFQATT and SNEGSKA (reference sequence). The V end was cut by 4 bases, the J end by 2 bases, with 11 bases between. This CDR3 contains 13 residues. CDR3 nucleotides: TGCAGTGCTAAGCAGCCAGCCAACACTGAAGCTTTCTTT. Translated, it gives CSAKQPANTEAFF.